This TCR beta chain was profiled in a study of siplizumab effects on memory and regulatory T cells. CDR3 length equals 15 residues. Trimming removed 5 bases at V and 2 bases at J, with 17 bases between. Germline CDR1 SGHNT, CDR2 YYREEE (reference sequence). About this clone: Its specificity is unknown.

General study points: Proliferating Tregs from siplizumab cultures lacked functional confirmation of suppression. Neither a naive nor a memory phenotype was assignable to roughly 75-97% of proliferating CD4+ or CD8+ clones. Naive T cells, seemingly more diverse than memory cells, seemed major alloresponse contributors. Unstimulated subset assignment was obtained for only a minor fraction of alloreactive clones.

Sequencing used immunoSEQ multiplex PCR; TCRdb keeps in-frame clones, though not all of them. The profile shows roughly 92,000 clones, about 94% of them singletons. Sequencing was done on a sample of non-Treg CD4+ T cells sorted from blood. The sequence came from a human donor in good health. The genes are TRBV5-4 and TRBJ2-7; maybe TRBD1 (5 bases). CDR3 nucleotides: TGTGCCAGCAGGGACCGACAGTCCCCTACCTACGAGCAGTACTTC. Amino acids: CASRDRQSPTYEQYF.